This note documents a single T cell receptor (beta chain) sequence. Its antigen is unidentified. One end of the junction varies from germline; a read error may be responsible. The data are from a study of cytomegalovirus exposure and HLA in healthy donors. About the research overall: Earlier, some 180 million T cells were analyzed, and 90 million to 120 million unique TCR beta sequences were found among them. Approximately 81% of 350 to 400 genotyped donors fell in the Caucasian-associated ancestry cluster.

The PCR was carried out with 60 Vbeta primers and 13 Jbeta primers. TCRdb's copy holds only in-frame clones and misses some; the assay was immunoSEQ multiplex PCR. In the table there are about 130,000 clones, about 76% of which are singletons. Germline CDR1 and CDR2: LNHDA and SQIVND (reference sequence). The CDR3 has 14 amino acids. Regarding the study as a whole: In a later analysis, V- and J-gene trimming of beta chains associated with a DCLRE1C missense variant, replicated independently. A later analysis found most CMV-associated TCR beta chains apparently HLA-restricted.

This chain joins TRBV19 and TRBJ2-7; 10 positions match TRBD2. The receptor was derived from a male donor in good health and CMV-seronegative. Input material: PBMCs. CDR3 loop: CASRIAGGHYEQYF. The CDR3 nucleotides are TGTGCCAGTAGAATAGCGGGAGGACACTACGAGCAGTACTTC. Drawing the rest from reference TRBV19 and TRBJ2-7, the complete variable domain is DGGITQSPKYLFRKEGQNVTLSCEQNLNHDAMYWYRQDPGQGLRLIYYSQIVNDFQKGDIAEGYSVSREKKESFPLTVTSAQKNPTAFYLCASRIAGGHYEQYFGPGTRLTVT.